The rows below give T cell receptor beta chains drawn from one sample of a study of blood T cells in healthy people across ages. TCRdb analysed the 5' RACE reads with MiXCR anew, one entry per CDR3 protein. In the table there are some 1 million distinct CDR3 sequences, under 55% of which are singletons. Sequenced input: blood. These receptors were collected from a woman aged 60-70 years in good health. CDR3s include the opening cysteine and the closing phenylalanine or tryptophan. Fields, in order: V gene, clone size, J gene, D gene, CDR3 DNA, CDR3 protein. The D gene is left open where the match is weak. Expanded clones are given a class, and other clones once, few, many or no size at all.

TRBV7-4	few	TRBJ1-4	.	TGTGCCAGCAGCTTGAGACAAAAACTGTTTTTT	CASSLRQKLFF
TRBV2	few	TRBJ2-7	.	TGTGCCAGCAGTACTAAGTACGAGCAGTACTTC	CASSTKYEQYF
TRBV28	few	TRBJ2-1	TRBD2	TGTGCCAGCAGTTTCGGTTTAGCGGGGTATTACAATGAGCAGTTCTTC	CASSFGLAGYYNEQFF
TRBV27	.	TRBJ1-6	.	TGTGCCAGCAGTGCAGGGTTAGGATCACCCCTCCACTTT	CASSAGLGSPLHF
TRBV6-5	many	TRBJ2-7	.	TGTGCCAGCAGTTACCTCCCAGGGGCCTACGAGCAGTACTTC	CASSYLPGAYEQYF
TRBV20-1	.	TRBJ2-3	.	TGCAGTGCTAGACCCCCATTGGGTAGCACAGATACGCAGTATTTT	CSARPPLGSTDTQYF
TRBV7-2	.	TRBJ2-1	TRBD2	TGTGCCAGCAGCACTTCACTAGCGGGAGGGTCCCATGAGCAGTTCTTC	CASSTSLAGGSHEQFF
TRBV20-1	.	TRBJ2-1	.	TGCAGTGCTATAGGGATGGGCAATGAGCAGTTCTTC	CSAIGMGNEQFF
TRBV6-6	few	TRBJ2-5	TRBD2	TGTGCCAGCAGTCATCTAGCGGGAGGGCCCGGAAAGACCCAGTACTTC	CASSHLAGGPGKTQYF
TRBV12-3/TRBV12-4	.	TRBJ2-7	TRBD2	TGTGCCAGCAGTACCCTTACACCGGGACTAGCGGGCTCCTACGAGCAGTACTTC	CASSTLTPGLAGSYEQYF
TRBV20-1	.	TRBJ1-1	.	TGCAGTGCTATGAGTTTGGGAAGGAACACTGAAGCTTTCTTT	CSAMSLGRNTEAFF
TRBV11-2	.	TRBJ2-7	TRBD2	TGTGCCAGCAGCTTAGATAGGCTAGCGGAACTGAGATACGAGCAGTACTTC	CASSLDRLAELRYEQYF
TRBV2	.	TRBJ2-7	.	TGTGCCAGCAATTTGTCTGGGGCAGGGAGGTACGAGCAGTACTTC	CASNLSGAGRYEQYF
TRBV3-1	few	TRBJ2-5	.	TGTGCCAGCAGCCAAATGAGTCCAAGCCGTCGAGAGACCCAGTACTTC	CASSQMSPSRRETQYF
TRBV10-3	.	TRBJ2-7	TRBD2	TGTGCCATCAGTGAGGGGGGAGGGTCCCCTGACGAGCAGTACTTC	CAISEGGGSPDEQYF
TRBV7-9	.	TRBJ2-5	TRBD1	TGTGCCAGCAGCCTAAGCCTTCAGGGGGAACAGTACCAAGAGACCCAGTACTTC	CASSLSLQGEQYQETQYF
TRBV27	.	TRBJ1-5	.	TGTGCCAGCAGTTTTGGGGGGGTAGGTCTCCAGCCCCAGCATTTT	CASSFGGVGLQPQHF
TRBV29-1	few	TRBJ1-2	.	TGCAGCGTTGAGAAGGGCCGGGGTGGCTACACCTTC	CSVEKGRGGYTF
TRBV23-1	.	TRBJ2-5	TRBD2	TGCGCCAGCAGTCAATTGACTAGCGGGAGCAACCAAGAGACCCAGTACTTC	CASSQLTSGSNQETQYF
TRBV7-2	.	TRBJ2-7	TRBD2	TGTGCCAGCAGCGTTCCTAGCGGGAGTCCCCAGTACTTC	CASSVPSGSPQYF
TRBV12-3/TRBV12-4	few	TRBJ1-1	TRBD1	TGTGCCAGCAGTATCGGACAGGGGAACACTGAAGCTTTCTTT	CASSIGQGNTEAFF
TRBV2	.	TRBJ1-6	.	TGTGCCAGCAAACGGGGAAGCGATAATTCACCCCTCCACTTT	CASKRGSDNSPLHF
TRBV9	few	TRBJ2-1	.	TGTGCCAGCAAGGGTCCTGAGGCTATCTCGAGCTCCTACAATGAGCAGTTCTTC	CASKGPEAISSSYNEQFF
TRBV5-1	.	TRBJ2-7	.	TGCGCCAGCAGCTCGCAAGGGGACGCCTCCTACGAGCAGTACTTC	CASSSQGDASYEQYF
TRBV12-3/TRBV12-4	few	TRBJ2-6	TRBD1	TGTGCCAGCAGTTCGCGGACAGGGGGCACTGGGGCCAACGTCCTGACTTTC	CASSSRTGGTGANVLTF
TRBV10-3	.	TRBJ1-5	TRBD1	TGTGCCATCAGTGACGGACAGGGAAGCAATCAGCCCCAGCATTTT	CAISDGQGSNQPQHF
TRBV18	once	TRBJ2-7	TRBD2	TGTGCCAGCTCACCACCGTCTAGCGGGTCCCCCCTCGAGCAGTACTTC	CASSPPSSGSPLEQYF
TRBV25-1	once	TRBJ1-5	.	TGTGCCAGCAGTCCCCTAGGTGGGAACCAGCCCCAGCATTTT	CASSPLGGNQPQHF
TRBV29-1	.	TRBJ2-7	.	TGCAGCGTTGTCCGACAGGGAGGTCAGAAGCAGTACTTC	CSVVRQGGQKQYF
TRBV29-1	.	TRBJ2-5	.	TGCAGCGTTGAACCATGGGGGGCCGGACGGCAGGAGACCCAGTACTTC	CSVEPWGAGRQETQYF
TRBV5-1	.	TRBJ2-1	.	TGCGCCAGCAGCTTGGGGGTAGCTGGTGGTTCCTACAATGAGCAGTTCTTC	CASSLGVAGGSYNEQFF
TRBV7-9	once	TRBJ1-4	.	TGTGCCAGCCATGGACAGACTGATGAAAAACTGTTTTTT	CASHGQTDEKLFF
TRBV27	few	TRBJ2-5	.	TGTGCCAGCAGTTTACGCCGGGAACAGGCCCAAGAGACCCAGTACTTC	CASSLRREQAQETQYF
TRBV7-9	.	TRBJ2-1	.	TGTGCCAGCAGACGAGAGGGGGGGGTGATTGAGCAGTTCTTC	CASRREGGVIEQFF
TRBV6-5	few	TRBJ2-5	TRBD1	TGTGCCAGCAGTTATAGGGGGCTGTACCAAGAGACCCAGTACTTC	CASSYRGLYQETQYF
TRBV14	few	TRBJ2-4	.	TGTGCCAGCAGCCTAGCCGGACTAAGGAAACCCAAGTACTTC	CASSLAGLRKPKYF
TRBV7-9	.	TRBJ2-3	.	TGTGTCAGCAGCTTAGCCGGGAGCTACACAGATACGCAGTATTTT	CVSSLAGSYTDTQYF
TRBV27	.	TRBJ2-7	TRBD2	TGTGCCAGCAGTTTATCGATATCCGCGGGAGGGTACGAGCAGTACTTC	CASSLSISAGGYEQYF
TRBV5-1	few	TRBJ2-1	TRBD2	TGTGCCAGCGGTTTAGCGGGAGCTTACAATGAGCAGTTCTTC	CASGLAGAYNEQFF
TRBV6-5	.	TRBJ1-2	.	TGTGCCAGCAGTTACAAGGCAGGGTACAGCTATGGCTACACCTTC	CASSYKAGYSYGYTF
TRBV18	.	TRBJ1-2	TRBD1	TGTGCCAGCTCACCACCGGGGGGACAGGCGCTTCGGGGATATGGCTACACCTTC	CASSPPGGQALRGYGYTF
TRBV3-1	.	TRBJ2-2	TRBD2	TGTGCCAGCAGCCAAGTAGGACTAGCGGGAGCCCCGGCCGGGGAGCTGTTTTTT	CASSQVGLAGAPAGELFF
TRBV10-2	few	TRBJ2-7	.	TGCGCCAGCAGTGAGTTACTTACAAGCTCCTACGAGCAGTACTTC	CASSELLTSSYEQYF
TRBV10-1	few	TRBJ2-2	TRBD2	TGCGCCAGCAGTGATAGTTTGTCTCCGGGACTAGCGGGAGGAGTCACCGGGGAGCTGTTTTTT	CASSDSLSPGLAGGVTGELFF
TRBV5-1	.	TRBJ2-7	TRBD1	TGCGCCAGCAGCCTGACAAGACAGGGATCGTCCTCCGAGCAGTACTTC	CASSLTRQGSSSEQYF
TRBV10-3	.	TRBJ2-5	TRBD2	TGTGCCATCAGTGGGGCGGGGGGTCAAGAGACCCAGTACTTC	CAISGAGGQETQYF